This T cell receptor beta chain was documented in a study of Graves' ophthalmopathy and Graves' hyperthyroidism. Whole-study results and caveats: Built on 13 signatures, a model told ophthalmopathy apart from stable hyperthyroidism with 87.88% sensitivity and roughly 81% specificity. Blood also carried most expanded thyroid clonotypes exceeding 0.001 frequency.

None of the included patients had other autoimmune diseases, uncontrolled infections, pregnancy or lactation, as these led to exclusion. Clinicians made diagnoses from clinical symptoms, serum thyroxine, TRAb, thyroid ultrasound and orbital computed tomography. Scientists amplified the TCR beta CDR3 regions from RNA transcripts. After a first-round RT-PCR with HTBI primers, a second-round multiplex PCR was run. TCRdb re-called the multiplex PCR reads through MiXCR, storing one row per CDR3 protein. In the table there are about 640,000 distinct CDR3 sequences, about 38% of which are singletons. This CDR3 spans 12 amino acids. From germline, CDR1 is DFQATT and CDR2 SNEGSKA (reference sequence). V lost 6 bases and J lost 5; bases outside the gene matches: 5. This clonotype has ten or more counts. Its antigen is unknown.

The chain has TRBV20-1 and TRBJ2-5; 8 nucleotides align to TRBD1. This TCR was recovered from an adult man with Graves' ophthalmopathy. Sequenced material: peripheral blood. The CDR3 region has the DNA TGCAGTGCACATACAGGGGGGGAGACCCAGTACTTC. It codes for CSAHTGGETQYF.